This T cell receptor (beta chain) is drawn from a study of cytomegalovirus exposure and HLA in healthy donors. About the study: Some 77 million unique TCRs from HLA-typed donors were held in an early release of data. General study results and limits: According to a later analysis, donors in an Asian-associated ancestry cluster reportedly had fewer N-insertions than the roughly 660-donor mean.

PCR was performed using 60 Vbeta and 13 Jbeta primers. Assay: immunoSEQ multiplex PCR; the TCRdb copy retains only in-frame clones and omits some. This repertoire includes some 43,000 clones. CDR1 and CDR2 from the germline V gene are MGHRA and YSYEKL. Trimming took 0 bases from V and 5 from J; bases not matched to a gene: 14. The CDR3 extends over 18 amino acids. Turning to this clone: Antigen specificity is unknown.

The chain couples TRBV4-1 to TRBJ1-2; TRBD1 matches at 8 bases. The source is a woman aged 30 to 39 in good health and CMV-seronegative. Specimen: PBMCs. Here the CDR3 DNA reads TGCGCCAGCAGCCAAGATTCCCGGACAGGGTTTGTCGGGTATGGCTACACCTTC. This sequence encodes CASSQDSRTGFVGYGYTF.